This T cell receptor (beta chain) is from a study of T cell repertoires in cytomegalovirus infection. Study findings and constraints: Summed frequency of shared TCR beta families picked out CMV carriers who also had the relevant HLA.

The CDR3 contains 15 residues. CDR1 is GTSNPN and CDR2 is SVGIG in the germline V gene (reference sequence). V dropped 2 bases and J dropped 5; count of bases not matched to a gene: 7. A single record per CDR3 protein comes from TCRdb applying MiXCR to the reads. This table holds 500,000 or so distinct CDR3 sequences, 15% to 20% found once. As to this clonotype: Its target is unknown.

Sequenced: CD8+ T cells from PBMCs. This TCR derives from a human donor in good health (CMV status not recorded). Some clones in this sample may be carry-over from other donors' samples. The chain uses TRBV30 and TRBJ1-5; 9 bases map to TRBD1. In DNA, the CDR3 is TGTGCCTGGAGTATGGGACAGGGTTTTTATCAGCCCCAGCATTTT. Its translation: CAWSMGQGFYQPQHF.